What follows is one T cell receptor beta chain and its context. The CDR3 sequence is 15 residues long. CDR1 MNHEY and CDR2 SVGAGI come from the germline V gene. Trimming removed 4 bases from V and 6 bases from J, with 17 bases in between. Data came from immunoSEQ multiplex PCR; TCRdb stores just in-frame clones and leaves some out. Counted here are some 23,000 clones, around 80% occurring once; the ten biggest clones make up around 24%. These data belong to a study of OX40 agonist ivuxolimab in advanced cancers. Patients with autoimmune history or systemic immunosuppression were excluded. The rearrangement joins TRBV6-5 to TRBJ2-3, with D unclear. The material sequenced was CD4+ or CD8+ T cells sorted from blood, taken in a trial of the OX40 agonist ivuxolimab. This TCR was sampled from an adult with an advanced solid tumor such as melanoma, head and neck, liver or kidney cancer. The CDR3 DNA reads as TGTGCCAGCAGTTGGGCAGGAACAAACCCGGATACGCAGTATTTT. This translates into CASSWAGTNPDTQYF.